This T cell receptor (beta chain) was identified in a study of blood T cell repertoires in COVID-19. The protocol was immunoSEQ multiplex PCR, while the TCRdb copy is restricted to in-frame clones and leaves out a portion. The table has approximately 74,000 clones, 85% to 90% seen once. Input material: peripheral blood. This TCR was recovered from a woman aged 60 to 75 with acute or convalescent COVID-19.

The CDR3 DNA reads TGTGCCACCAGCCCCGAGTGGAACACTGAAGCTTTCTTT. It yields the protein CATSPEWNTEAFF. The chain has TRBV15 and TRBJ1-1, with D uncertain. This CDR3 region has 13 residues. The V end was cut by 5 bases, the J end by 1 base, with 8 bases between. Germline loops: CDR1 LNHNV, CDR2 YYDKDF (reference sequence). The full variable domain, with the rest looked up from reference TRBV15 and TRBJ1-1, is DAMVIQNPRYQVTQFGKPVTLSCSQTLNHNVMYWYQQKSSQAPKLLFHYYDKDFNNEADTPDNFQSRRPNTSFCFLDIRSPGLGDTAMYLCATSPEWNTEAFFGQGTRLTVV.